The rows below give T cell receptor beta chains drawn from one sample of a study of blood T cell repertoires in COVID-19. Assay used: immunoSEQ multiplex PCR; TCRdb lists only in-frame clones, some missing. The table records 180,000 or so clones, about 83% of them present only once. Specimen: peripheral blood. The receptors were gathered from a person aged 70 to 80 with COVID-19, enrolled during active disease. Each CDR3 is given with its conserved first and last residue. Each record gives: D gene, V gene, clone size, J gene, CDR3 DNA, CDR3 protein. D genes are given only for firm matches. Size is stated for part of the rows, as once, few or many counts, or as a class when the clone is expanded.

NA,TRBV12-3/TRBV12-4,NA,TRBJ1-2,TGTGCCAGCAGTTTCTCAGGGGACTATGGCTACACCTTC,CASSFSGDYGYTF
TRBD1,TRBV7-2,NA,TRBJ2-3,TGTGCCAGCAGCTCCACAGGGGGGAGAGATACGCAGTATTTT,CASSSTGGRDTQYF
NA,TRBV12-3/TRBV12-4,NA,TRBJ2-3,TGTGCCAGCAGTTTTGGCGGAGATACGCAGTATTTT,CASSFGGDTQYF
TRBD2,TRBV12-3/TRBV12-4,NA,TRBJ2-5,TGTGCCACTAGCGGGGGGGCCGGAGAGACCCAGTACTTC,CATSGGAGETQYF
NA,TRBV30,NA,TRBJ2-1,TGTGCCTGGAGTGCCGACTCTAACAATGAGCAGTTCTTC,CAWSADSNNEQFF
NA,TRBV28,NA,TRBJ1-2,TGTGCCAGCAGTGGGGGTGCGGGCCTCTTTCTCGGGGGTTCCGCCTATGGCTACACCTTC,CASSGGAGLFLGGSAYGYTF
NA,TRBV6-2/TRBV6-3,NA,TRBJ2-3,TGTGCCAGCAGTTACAGGGGACAATTATCAGATACGCAGTATTTT,CASSYRGQLSDTQYF
NA,TRBV14,NA,TRBJ1-6,TGTGCCAGCAGCCAAGCACAGGGAAATTCACCCCTCCACTTT,CASSQAQGNSPLHF
TRBD1,TRBV10-3,NA,TRBJ1-5,TGTGCCATCAGTGCGGGACAGGGGCAGCCCCAGCATTTT,CAISAGQGQPQHF
NA,TRBV27,NA,TRBJ1-1,TGTGCCAGCAGGGCGATCGGGGGATTGAACACTGAAGCTTTCTTT,CASRAIGGLNTEAFF
NA,TRBV7-2,NA,TRBJ2-2,TGTGCCAGCAGCTTAGTAACTACCCGCTCCACCGGGGAGCTGTTTTTT,CASSLVTTRSTGELFF
TRBD2,TRBV7-9,NA,TRBJ2-5,TGTGCCAGCAGCTTAGAAGGCGGGGGTTTCGAGACCCAGTACTTC,CASSLEGGGFETQYF
TRBD1,TRBV5-1,NA,TRBJ1-1,TGCGCCAGCAGCTTTAACCGGGACAGAGAAGAAGCTTTCTTT,CASSFNRDREEAFF
NA,TRBV11-1,NA,TRBJ1-2,TGTGCCAGCAGCTTAGTCCCGACAGAGAACTATGGCTACACCTTC,CASSLVPTENYGYTF
NA,TRBV7-9,few,TRBJ1-5,TGTGCCAGCAGCTTAGTGGGGGGGAGCAATCAGCCCCAGCATTTT,CASSLVGGSNQPQHF
NA,TRBV6-2/TRBV6-3,NA,TRBJ2-3,TGTGCCAGCAGTTACTCGGTGGCCACGCAGTATTTT,CASSYSVATQYF
TRBD1,TRBV27,NA,TRBJ1-4,TGTGCCAGCAGTTCCAGGGGGGCTAATGAAAAACTGTTTTTT,CASSSRGANEKLFF
NA,TRBV28,NA,TRBJ1-5,TGTGCCAGCAATGTAGTGCAGCCCCAGCATTTT,CASNVVQPQHF
NA,TRBV3-1/TRBV3-2,NA,TRBJ2-1,TGTGCCAGCAGCCAAGATCACAGGGTTGTAGCCTACAATGAGCAGTTCTTC,CASSQDHRVVAYNEQFF
NA,TRBV2,NA,TRBJ1-5,TGTGCCAGCAGTGAATCAGGGGCCAACAATCAGCCCCAGCATTTT,CASSESGANNQPQHF
NA,TRBV4-3,NA,TRBJ1-1,TGCGCCAGCAGCCAAGACGGCAGTCCTAGGAGGACTGAAGCTTTCTTT,CASSQDGSPRRTEAFF
TRBD2,TRBV5-1,once,TRBJ2-3,TGCGCCAGCAGCTTATTTAGCGGGCTAAGCACAGATACGCAGTATTTT,CASSLFSGLSTDTQYF
TRBD1,TRBV27,NA,TRBJ1-1,TGTGCCAGCGCCGACAGGGTGAACACTGAAGCTTTCTTT,CASADRVNTEAFF
TRBD2,TRBV7-7,NA,TRBJ2-3,TGTGCCAGCAGCTTATTGGCTAGCGGGAGTCCCGATACGCAGTATTTT,CASSLLASGSPDTQYF
NA,TRBV27,NA,TRBJ1-2,TGTGCCAGCAGTCCGGCGGGGGTAGGGGTCTATGGCTACACCTTC,CASSPAGVGVYGYTF
TRBD1,TRBV18,NA,TRBJ2-1,TGTGCCAGCTCACGATTGAGGACAGGGGGCGGGAGTGAGCAGTTCTTC,CASSRLRTGGGSEQFF
NA,TRBV6-4,NA,TRBJ2-2,TGTGCCAGCAGTCCGACCTGGGGGGGCCGAACGAACACCGGGGAGCTGTTTTTT,CASSPTWGGRTNTGELFF
TRBD1,TRBV14,NA,TRBJ2-7,TGTGCCAGCAGCCAAGGACAGGGCGTATACTACGAGCAGTACTTC,CASSQGQGVYYEQYF
NA,TRBV27,NA,TRBJ1-2,TGTGCCAGCAGTTTTGGGGGGGCGGAGTATGGCTACACCTTC,CASSFGGAEYGYTF